This T cell receptor (beta chain) is from a study of T-cell memory formation after mild COVID-19 (dated by TCRdb to about 2021). Concerning the study at large: Most TCR sequence clusters were specific to one of the two donors. Two young, previously healthy adult volunteers made up the cohort, one male and one female. In a couple of donors, T-cell clones that expanded and contracted after mild COVID-19 were tracked by sequencing TCRalpha and TCRbeta repertoires over time. Overall results and qualifications from the work: Only a couple of mild cases were covered in the study, and larger cohorts including severe cases with pre-infection samples were considered necessary. Some responding clones were detected in pre-infection memory, which suggested that pre-existing cross-reactive memory T cells had joined the SARS-CoV-2 response. Clones contracting from day 15 to 85 had balanced CD4/CD8 phenotypes, while a second wave expanding from day 15 to 37 was biased towards CD4+. SARS-CoV-2 specificity of the second-wave clones peaking on day 37 was not confirmed. Contracting CD4+ clones were located mainly in the CM and EM memory subsets, whereas CD8+ clones were found to be enriched in EMRA.

Ficoll-Paque density gradient centrifugation was used to isolate PBMCs. The instrument was an Illumina NovaSeq 6000. TCRalpha and TCRbeta cDNA libraries were constructed by 5'RACE with constant-segment primers, with sample barcodes and unique molecular identifiers being introduced. RNA was extracted from every sample with Trizol reagent. Library amplification was performed in two PCR steps, and a second sample barcode and Illumina TruSeq adapters were introduced in the second step. Sequencing of the libraries was done on an Illumina NovaSeq, producing 2 x 150 bp paired-end reads. Turning to the authors' computational methods: The reads were demultiplexed and collapsed into UMI-guided consensus sequences using migec v1.2.7. Using mixcr v2.1.11, UMI consensuses were aligned to TRA and TRB V and J templates and then assembled into clonotypes. Expanded or contracted clonotypes were those called significant by both edgeR and NoisET, with noise models trained on biological replicates. For edgeR calls, the cutoffs were a false discovery rate-adjusted p below 0.01 and a log2 fold-change threshold of 1. PCA with hierarchical clustering of max-normalized trajectories of the 1000 most abundant clonotypes was used as exploratory dynamics analysis. Separately sequenced CD4+ and CD8+ repertoires were used to assign the CD4 or CD8 phenotype of responding clones. The public reads were run again by TCRdb, first through fastp at Q25 and then through MiXCR, and only productive beta chains were kept. Here each entry gathers all rows of one CDR3 protein and keeps the most common genes and DNA. The authors' filters were not applied to this entry. The sample contains about 560,000 distinct CDR3 sequences, 18% of them found a single time. The ten top clones hold about 11% of the sample.

Many counts were recorded for this clonotype. No antigen is known for it. No quality values exist for individual bases; no much larger clone is one base distant. The CDR3 runs 15 amino acids, cysteine and phenylalanine included. Of all the DNA, just the CDR3 is kept, 45 bases in frame from base 1. The germline ends are 12 bases apart after V is trimmed by 2 bases and J by 0 bases. Via the germline V gene (reference sequence), CDR1 is DFQATT and CDR2 SNEGSKA. The V and J segments used are TRBV20-1 and TRBJ2-3; a weak D assignment points to TRBD1 (6 bases agree). The TCR originated in an adult woman who had mild COVID-19 (a few samples of this study predate the infection). The sample titles of this study are shuffled in the database, so cell type and time point are left out; the donor was told from shared clones. Sample: PBMCs or a T cell subset sorted from them (not recorded which). CDR3 region: CSARSGARSTDTQYF. In nucleotide form, the sequence is TGCAGTGCTAGATCAGGGGCCCGTAGCACAGATACGCAGTATTTT.